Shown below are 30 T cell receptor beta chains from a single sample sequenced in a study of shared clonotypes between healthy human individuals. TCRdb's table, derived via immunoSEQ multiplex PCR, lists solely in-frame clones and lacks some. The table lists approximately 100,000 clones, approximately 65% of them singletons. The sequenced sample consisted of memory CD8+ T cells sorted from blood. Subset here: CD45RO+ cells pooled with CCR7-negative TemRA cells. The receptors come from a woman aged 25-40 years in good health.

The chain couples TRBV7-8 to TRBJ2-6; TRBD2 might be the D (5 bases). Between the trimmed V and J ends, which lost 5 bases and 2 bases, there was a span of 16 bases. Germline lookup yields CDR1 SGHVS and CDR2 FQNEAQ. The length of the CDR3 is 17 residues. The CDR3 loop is CASSPAPERAGANVLTF. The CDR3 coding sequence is TGTGCCAGCAGCCCAGCCCCCGAGAGGGCTGGGGCCAACGTCCTGACTTTC.

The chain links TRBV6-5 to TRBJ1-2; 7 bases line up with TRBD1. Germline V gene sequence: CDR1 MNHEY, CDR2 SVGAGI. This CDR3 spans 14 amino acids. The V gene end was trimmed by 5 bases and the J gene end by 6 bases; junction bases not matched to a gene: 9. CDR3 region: CASSLTGLFNGYTF. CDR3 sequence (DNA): TGTGCCAGCAGTCTGACAGGGCTGTTTAATGGCTACACCTTC.

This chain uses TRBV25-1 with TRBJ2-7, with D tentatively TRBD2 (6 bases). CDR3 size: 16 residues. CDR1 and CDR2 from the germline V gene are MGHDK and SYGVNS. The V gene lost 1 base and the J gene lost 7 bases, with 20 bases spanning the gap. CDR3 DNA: TGTGCCAGCAGTGAATCAGTGTTGGGCGGGGACCAGGAGCAGTACTTC. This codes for CASSESVLGGDQEQYF.

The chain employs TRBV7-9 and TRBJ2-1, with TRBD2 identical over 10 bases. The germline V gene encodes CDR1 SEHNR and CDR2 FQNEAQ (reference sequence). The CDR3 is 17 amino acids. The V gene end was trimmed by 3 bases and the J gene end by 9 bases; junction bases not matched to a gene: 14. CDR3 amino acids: CASSFWASGRGLAEQFF. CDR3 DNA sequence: TGTGCCAGCAGCTTTTGGGCTAGCGGGAGAGGATTGGCTGAGCAGTTCTTC.

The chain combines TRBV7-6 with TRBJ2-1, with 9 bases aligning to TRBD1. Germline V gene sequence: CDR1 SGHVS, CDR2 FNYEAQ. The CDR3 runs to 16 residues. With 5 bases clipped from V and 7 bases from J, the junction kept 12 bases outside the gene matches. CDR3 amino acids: CASSPSPGQGPNEQFF. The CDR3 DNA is TGTGCCAGCAGCCCGTCTCCGGGACAGGGTCCAAATGAGCAGTTCTTC.

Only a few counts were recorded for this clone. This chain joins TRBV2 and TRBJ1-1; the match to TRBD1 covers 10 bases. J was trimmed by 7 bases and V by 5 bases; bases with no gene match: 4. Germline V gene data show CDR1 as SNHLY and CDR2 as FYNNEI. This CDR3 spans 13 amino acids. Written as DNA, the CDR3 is TGTGCCAGCAGTCTTGGGACAGGGGTTGAAGCTTTCTTT. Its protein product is CASSLGTGVEAFF.

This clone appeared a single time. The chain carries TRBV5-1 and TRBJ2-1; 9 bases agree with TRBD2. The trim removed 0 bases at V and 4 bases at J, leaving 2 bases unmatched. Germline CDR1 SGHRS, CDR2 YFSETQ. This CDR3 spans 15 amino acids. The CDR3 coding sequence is TGCGCCAGCAGCTTGGAAGCGGGAGGTTACAATGAGCAGTTCTTC. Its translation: CASSLEAGGYNEQFF.

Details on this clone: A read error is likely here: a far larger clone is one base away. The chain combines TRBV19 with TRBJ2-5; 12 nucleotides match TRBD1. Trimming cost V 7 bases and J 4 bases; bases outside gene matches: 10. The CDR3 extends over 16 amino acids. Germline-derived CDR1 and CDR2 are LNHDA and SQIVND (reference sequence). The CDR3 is CASTLRGTGGSETQYF. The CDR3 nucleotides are TGTGCCAGTACCCTAAGAGGGACAGGGGGCTCAGAGACCCAGTACTTC.

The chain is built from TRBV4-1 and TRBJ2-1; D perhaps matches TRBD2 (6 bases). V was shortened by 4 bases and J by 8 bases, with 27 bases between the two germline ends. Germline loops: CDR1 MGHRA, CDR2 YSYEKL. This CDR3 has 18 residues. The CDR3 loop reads CASSPPQLGGTLFDEQFF. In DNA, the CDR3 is TGCGCCAGCAGCCCCCCCCAACTGGGCGGGACCCTTTTTGATGAGCAGTTCTTC.

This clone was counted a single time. CDR3 bases: TGTGCCAGCAGCTTGGAAGCATGGGGAGCGGGAGGTCGAGATACGCAGTATTTT. It specifies CASSLEAWGAGGRDTQYF. The chain employs TRBV7-2 and TRBJ2-3, with 9 bases lining up with TRBD2. The CDR3 has 18 residues. Unmatched junction bases numbered 15, after V lost 3 bases and J lost 5 bases. CDR1 and CDR2 from the germline V gene are SGHTA and FQGNSA.

CDR3 bases: TGTGCCAGCAGTGGGAGACTAGTCGAGAATGAGCAGTTCTTC. This gives the protein CASSGRLVENEQFF. The rearrangement joins TRBV2 to TRBJ2-1, with D perhaps TRBD2 (6 bases). The CDR3 runs 14 residues. The ends were cut back, 4 bases at V and 7 bases at J, with 14 bases in the middle. Germline V gene data show CDR1 as SNHLY and CDR2 as FYNNEI.

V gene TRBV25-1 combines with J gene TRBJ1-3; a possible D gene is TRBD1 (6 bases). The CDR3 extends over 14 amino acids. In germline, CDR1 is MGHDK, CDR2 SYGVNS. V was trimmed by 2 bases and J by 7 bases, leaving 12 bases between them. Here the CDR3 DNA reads TGTGCCAGCAGTGAAGGGGGCGGCATGAACACCATATATTTT. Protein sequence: CASSEGGGMNTIYF.

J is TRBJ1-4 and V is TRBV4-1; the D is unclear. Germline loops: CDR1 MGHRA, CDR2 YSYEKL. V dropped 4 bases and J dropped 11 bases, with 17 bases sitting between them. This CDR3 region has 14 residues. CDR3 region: CASSPVRVRGKLFF. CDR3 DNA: TGCGCCAGCAGCCCCGTCAGAGTACGTGGGAAACTGTTTTTT.

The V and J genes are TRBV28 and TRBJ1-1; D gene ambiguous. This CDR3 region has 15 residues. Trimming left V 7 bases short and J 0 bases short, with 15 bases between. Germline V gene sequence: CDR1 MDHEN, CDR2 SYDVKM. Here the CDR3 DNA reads TGTGCCAGCATCCTCGCTGAGGGCTTGAACACTGAAGCTTTCTTT. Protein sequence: CASILAEGLNTEAFF.

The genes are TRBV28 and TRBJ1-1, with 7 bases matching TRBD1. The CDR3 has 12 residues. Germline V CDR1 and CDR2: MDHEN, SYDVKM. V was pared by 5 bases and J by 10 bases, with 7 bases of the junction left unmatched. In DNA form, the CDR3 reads TGTGCCAGCAGTCCGACAGGGTCAACAGCTTTCTTT. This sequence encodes CASSPTGSTAFF.

CDR3 sequence reads: CAWSVGRQGADEKLFF. The CDR3 coding sequence is TGTGCCTGGAGTGTTGGACGACAGGGGGCTGATGAAAAACTGTTTTTT. The chain has TRBV30 and TRBJ1-4; TRBD1 aligns across 10 bases. This CDR3 contains 16 residues. Germline CDR1 GTSNPN, CDR2 SVGIG (reference sequence). Losses at the gene ends were 0 bases for V and 6 bases for J; bases not matched to a gene: 7.

The CDR3 spells CASSFRGPANTEAFF. CDR3 bases: TGCGCCAGCAGCTTCCGGGGGCCTGCGAACACTGAAGCTTTCTTT. The chain uses TRBV5-1 and TRBJ1-1; TRBD1 might be the D (6 bases). Germline CDR1 reads SGHRS; CDR2 reads YFSETQ. The CDR3 is made up of 15 amino acids. Trimming took off 2 bases at V and 1 base at J, with 12 bases between the two ends.

This chain's CDR3 is CASSLGPGWYTEAFF. The CDR3 nucleotides read TGTGCCAGCAGTTTAGGGCCAGGGTGGTACACTGAAGCTTTCTTT. J is TRBJ1-1 and V is TRBV28, with D perhaps TRBD1 (5 bases). The CDR3 extends over 15 amino acids. V lost 2 bases to trimming and J lost 3 bases, with 13 bases between them. The V gene's germline CDR1 is MDHEN and CDR2 SYDVKM.

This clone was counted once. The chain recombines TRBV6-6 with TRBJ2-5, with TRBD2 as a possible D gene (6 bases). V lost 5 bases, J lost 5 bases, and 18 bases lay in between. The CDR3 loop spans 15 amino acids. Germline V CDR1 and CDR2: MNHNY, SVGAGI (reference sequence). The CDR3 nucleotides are TGTGCCAGCAGTCATCGTAGCGGACCGACGGAGACCCAGTACTTC. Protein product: CASSHRSGPTETQYF.

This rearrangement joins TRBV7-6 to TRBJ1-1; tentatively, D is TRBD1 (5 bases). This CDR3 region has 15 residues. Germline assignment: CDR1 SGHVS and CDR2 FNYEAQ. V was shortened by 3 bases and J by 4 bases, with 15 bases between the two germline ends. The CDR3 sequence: CASSLGPGPRTEAFF. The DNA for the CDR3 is TGTGCCAGCAGCTTGGGACCGGGACCCCGCACTGAAGCTTTCTTT.

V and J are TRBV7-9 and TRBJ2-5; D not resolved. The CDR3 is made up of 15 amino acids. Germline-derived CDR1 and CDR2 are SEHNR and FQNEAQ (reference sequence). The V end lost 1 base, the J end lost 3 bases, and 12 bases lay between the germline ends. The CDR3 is CASSLGQSIEETQYF. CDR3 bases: TGTGCCAGCAGCTTAGGGCAGAGTATAGAAGAGACCCAGTACTTC. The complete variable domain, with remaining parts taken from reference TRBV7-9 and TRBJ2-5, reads DTGVSQNPRHKITKRGQNVTFRCDPISEHNRLYWYRQTLGQGPEFLTYFQNEAQLEKSRLLSDRFSAERPKGSFSTLEIQRTEQGDSAMYLCASSLGQSIEETQYFGPGTRLLVL.

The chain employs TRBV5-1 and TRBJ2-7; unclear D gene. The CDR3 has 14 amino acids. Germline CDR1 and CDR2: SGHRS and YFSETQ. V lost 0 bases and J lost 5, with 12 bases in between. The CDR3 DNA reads TGCGCCAGCAGCTTGGGGCGAGAGACCAACGAGCAGTACTTC. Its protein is CASSLGRETNEQYF.

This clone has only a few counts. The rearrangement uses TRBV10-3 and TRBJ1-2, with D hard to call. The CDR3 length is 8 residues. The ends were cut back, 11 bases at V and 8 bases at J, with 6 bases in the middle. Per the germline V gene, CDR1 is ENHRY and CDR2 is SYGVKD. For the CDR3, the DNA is TGTGCCTCCGAAGGCTACACCTTC. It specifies CASEGYTF.

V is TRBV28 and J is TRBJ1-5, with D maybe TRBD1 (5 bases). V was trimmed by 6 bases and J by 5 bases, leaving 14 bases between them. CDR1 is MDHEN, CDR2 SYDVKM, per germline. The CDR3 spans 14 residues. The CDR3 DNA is TGTGCCAGCAGGTTGGCAGGGAGGGATCAGCCCCAGCATTTT. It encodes CASRLAGRDQPQHF. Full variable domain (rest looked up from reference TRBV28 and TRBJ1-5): DVKVTQSSRYLVKRTGEKVFLECVQDMDHENMFWYRQDPGLGLRLIYFSYDVKMKEKGDIPEGYSVSREKKERFSLILESASTNQTSMYLCASRLAGRDQPQHFGDGTRLSIL.

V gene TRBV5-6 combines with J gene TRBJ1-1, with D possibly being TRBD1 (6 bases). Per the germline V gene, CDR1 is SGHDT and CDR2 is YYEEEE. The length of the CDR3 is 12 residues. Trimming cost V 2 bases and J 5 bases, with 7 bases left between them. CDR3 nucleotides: TGTGCCAGCAGCTTTCAGGGGACTGAAGCTTTCTTT. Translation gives CASSFQGTEAFF.

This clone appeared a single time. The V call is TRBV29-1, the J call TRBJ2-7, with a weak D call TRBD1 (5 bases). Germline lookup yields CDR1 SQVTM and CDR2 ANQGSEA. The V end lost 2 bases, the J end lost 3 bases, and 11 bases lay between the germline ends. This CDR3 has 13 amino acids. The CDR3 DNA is TGCAGCGTTGAAACAGGACAATACTACGAGCAGTACTTC. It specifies CSVETGQYYEQYF.

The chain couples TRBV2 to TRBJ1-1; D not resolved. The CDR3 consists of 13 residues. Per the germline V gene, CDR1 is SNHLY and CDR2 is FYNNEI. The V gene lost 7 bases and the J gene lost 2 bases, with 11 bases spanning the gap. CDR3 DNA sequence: TGTGCCAGCACGGGTCCAGTTAACACTGAAGCTTTCTTT. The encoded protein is CASTGPVNTEAFF. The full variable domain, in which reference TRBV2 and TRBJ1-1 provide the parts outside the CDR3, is EPEVTQTPSHQVTQMGQEVILRCVPISNHLYFYWYRQILGQKVEFLVSFYNNEISEKSEIFDDQFSVERPDGSNFTLKIRSTKLEDSAMYFCASTGPVNTEAFFGQGTRLTVV.

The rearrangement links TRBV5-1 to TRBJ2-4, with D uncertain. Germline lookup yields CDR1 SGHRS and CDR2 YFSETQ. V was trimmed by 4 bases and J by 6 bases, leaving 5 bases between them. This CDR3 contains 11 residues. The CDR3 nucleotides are TGCGCCAGCAGCCAATCAAACATTCAGTACTTC. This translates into CASSQSNIQYF.

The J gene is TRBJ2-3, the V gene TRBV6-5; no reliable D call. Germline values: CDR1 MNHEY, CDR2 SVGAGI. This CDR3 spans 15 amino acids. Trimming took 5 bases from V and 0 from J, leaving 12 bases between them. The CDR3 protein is CASSPRTDSTDTQYF. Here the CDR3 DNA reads TGTGCCAGCAGTCCAAGGACGGACAGCACAGATACGCAGTATTTT.

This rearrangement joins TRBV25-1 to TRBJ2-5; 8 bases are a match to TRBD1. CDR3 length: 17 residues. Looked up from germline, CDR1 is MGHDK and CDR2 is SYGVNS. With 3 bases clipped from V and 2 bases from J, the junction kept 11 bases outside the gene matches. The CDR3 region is CASSERHIGTGQETQYF. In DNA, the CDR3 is TGTGCCAGCAGTGAGCGCCACATCGGGACAGGTCAAGAGACCCAGTACTTC.